The 24 T cell receptor beta chains below were found in one sample sequenced in a study of metastatic and nonmetastatic thyroid tumors. Through MiXCR, TCRdb re-clonotyped the PCR reads. The table records roughly 59,000 clones, about 17% of them present only once. Before thyroid surgery, none of the patients had received any treatment. The specimen was blood. The source of these receptors is a male donor with papillary thyroid cancer or a benign thyroid nodule (not recorded which). Some clones in this sample may be carry-over from other donors' samples.

This chain links TRBV5-6 with TRBJ1-5, with D uncertain. V was shortened by 4 bases and J by 2 bases, with 13 bases between the two germline ends. Germline V gene sequence: CDR1 SGHDT, CDR2 YYEEEE. This CDR3 has 15 amino acids. The CDR3 nucleotides read TGTGCCAGCAGCAATTTCGGTTGGGGCAATCAGCCCCAGCATTTT. As protein: CASSNFGWGNQPQHF.

This clone came up many times. The chain employs TRBV7-3 and TRBJ1-1; D gene uncertain. CDR1 and CDR2 (germline): SGHTA, FQGTGA. V dropped 3 bases and J dropped 0 bases, with 14 bases sitting between them. There are 16 residues in the CDR3. The DNA of the CDR3 is TGTGCCAGCAGCTTGTCCCCCCGAGGCGTGAACACTGAAGCTTTCTTT. Its protein product is CASSLSPRGVNTEAFF.

This clone was counted at least ten times. This chain links TRBV11-2 with TRBJ2-3, with TRBD2 matching 9 bases. Per germline, CDR1 SGHAT and CDR2 FQNNGV. V gave up 5 bases and J gave up 2 bases; unmatched junction bases: 8. There are 16 residues in the CDR3. The chain's CDR3 is CASSDTGTSYTDTQYF. DNA of the CDR3: TGTGCCAGCAGCGATACCGGGACTAGCTACACAGATACGCAGTATTTT.

As concerns this clone: Just one base apart from a much larger clone, this may be a read error. The CDR3 DNA sequence: TGTGCCAGCACCCACGGGGGAACTGAAAAACTGTTTTTT. It is translated as CASTHGGTEKLFF. This chain links TRBV28 with TRBJ1-4; tentative D call: TRBD1 (5 bases). The germline gives CDR1 MDHEN, CDR2 SYDVKM. Trimming took off 7 bases at V and 7 bases at J, with 13 bases between the two ends. The CDR3 loop spans 13 amino acids.

This clone was seen at least ten times. The V call is TRBV12-3 or TRBV12-4, the J call TRBJ1-2, with no clear D. Trimming left V 5 bases short and J 4 bases short, with 5 bases between. The CDR3 length is 11 residues. As DNA, the CDR3 is TGTGCCAGCAGTCGGAGCTATGGCTACACCTTC. Amino acids: CASSRSYGYTF.

This chain links TRBV9 with TRBJ1-1, with a possible D match to TRBD1 (5 bases). The CDR3 is 12 amino acids. V dropped 7 bases and J dropped 0 bases, with 7 bases sitting between them. CDR1 is SGDLS, CDR2 YYNGEE, per germline. The CDR3 sequence: CASGGLNTEAFF. The CDR3 DNA is TGTGCCAGCGGGGGACTGAACACTGAAGCTTTCTTT.

At least ten counts were recorded for this clone. The chain is built from TRBV15 and TRBJ1-1, with a tentative D call TRBD1 (6 bases). The CDR3 runs 13 residues. The ends were cut back, 6 bases at V and 4 bases at J, with 12 bases in the middle. Germline V gives CDR1 LNHNV, CDR2 YYDKDF (reference sequence). The CDR3 spells CATRLLQGTEAFF. The CDR3, as DNA: TGTGCCACCAGGCTACTACAGGGCACTGAAGCTTTCTTT.

This clone came up many times. The chain joins TRBV6-1 to TRBJ1-5; D is perhaps TRBD1 (5 bases). The CDR3 extends over 17 amino acids. V lost 7 bases and J 0 bases, leaving 19 bases between the germline ends. Germline V gene data show CDR1 as MNHNS and CDR2 as SASEGT. In DNA, the CDR3 is TGTGCCAGCACCGGAGCGGGGCGCGGGTATAGCAATCAGCCCCAGCATTTT. This gives the protein CASTGAGRGYSNQPQHF.

This clone was detected many times. This chain uses TRBV20-1 with TRBJ2-5; no definite D call. Between the trimmed V and J ends, which lost 0 bases and 5 bases, there was a span of 16 bases. The CDR3 length is 15 residues. Germline loops: CDR1 DFQATT, CDR2 SNEGSKA (reference sequence). In nucleotides, the CDR3 is TGCAGTGCTAGAGATGGGCAACCCTCCCGGGAGACCCAGTACTTC. Protein sequence: CSARDGQPSRETQYF.

There are many counts of this clone. The rearrangement links TRBV20-1 to TRBJ2-1, with D perhaps being TRBD1 or TRBD2 (5 bases each). The V and J ends lost 0 bases and 9 bases respectively, with 12 bases between them. Germline lookup yields CDR1 DFQATT and CDR2 SNEGSKA (reference sequence). The length of the CDR3 is 13 residues. CDR3: CSAREGPLGEQFF. Written as DNA, the CDR3 is TGCAGTGCTAGAGAGGGACCCCTGGGTGAGCAGTTCTTC.

This clone was recorded many times. V and J are TRBV12-3 or TRBV12-4 and TRBJ2-5, with D perhaps matching TRBD1 (6 bases). The CDR3 runs 14 residues. The V and J ends lost 2 bases and 4 bases respectively, with 11 bases between them. CDR3 loop: CASSLLDSPETQYF. The CDR3 nucleotides are TGTGCCAGCAGTTTATTGGACAGCCCAGAGACCCAGTACTTC.

This clone appeared a few times. This sequence joins TRBV5-6 and TRBJ2-2, with 10 positions matching TRBD1. Germline V gene sequence: CDR1 SGHDT, CDR2 YYEEEE. This CDR3 is 15 amino acids long. The junction had 9 bases not matched to a gene; V was cut back by 6 bases and J by 7 bases. The CDR3 is CASIHGTGDHGELFF. DNA of the CDR3: TGTGCCAGCATTCACGGGACAGGGGATCACGGGGAGCTGTTTTTT.

This clone was observed many times. The rearrangement uses TRBV6-1 and TRBJ1-1; no clear D gene. Trimming cost V 7 bases and J 0 bases, with 12 bases left between them. Germline CDR1 is MNHNS and CDR2 is SASEGT. The CDR3 extends over 14 amino acids. The CDR3: CASKKGGMNTEAFF. CDR3 DNA: TGTGCCAGCAAGAAGGGCGGTATGAACACTGAAGCTTTCTTT.

About this clone: With a much larger clone just one base away, this may be a read error. The chain employs TRBV29-1 and TRBJ2-5; D is undetermined. There are 11 residues in the CDR3. V was trimmed by 1 base and J by 10 bases, leaving 10 bases between them. The germline CDR1 and CDR2 sequences are SQVTM and ANQGSEA. The CDR3 region has the DNA TGCAGCGTTGAAGCTCTTATGGACCAGTACTTC. Encoded protein: CSVEALMDQYF.

In this sample, this clone turned up many times. V is TRBV9 and J is TRBJ1-2; weak D call: TRBD1 (5 bases). The CDR3 runs 14 residues. V was pared by 0 bases and J by 5 bases, with 11 bases between. Germline V gene lookup returns CDR1 SGDLS and CDR2 YYNGEE. The CDR3 DNA is TGTGCCAGCAGCGTAGGTTCAGGGTCTTATGGCTACACCTTC. Protein product: CASSVGSGSYGYTF.

This clone has ten or more counts. This sample includes further DNA sequences coding for the same CDR3. The chain couples TRBV9 to TRBJ1-5; 7 positions agree with TRBD1. The CDR3 totals 17 residues. Per the germline V gene, CDR1 is SGDLS and CDR2 is YYNGEE. The V segment lost 3 bases and the J segment 6 bases; nucleotides outside the gene matches: 15. The CDR3 coding sequence is TGTGCCAGCAGCGGGTGGGCTCGCCTGGCAGGGGGTCAGCCCCAGCATTTT. Translated, it gives CASSGWARLAGGQPQHF.

A note on this clone: Its ends do not fully match the called genes, so a read error is possible. This sequence joins TRBV2 and TRBJ1-5; TRBD1 is a possible D gene (5 bases). The CDR3 runs 15 residues. Looked up from germline, CDR1 is SNHLY and CDR2 is FYNNEI. CDR3 residues: CVSSVEGTSNEPQHF. The CDR3 nucleotides read TGTGTCAGCAGTGTAGAGGGGACGAGCAATGAGCCCCAGCATTTT.

This clone was seen more than once but under ten times. V and J are TRBV2 and TRBJ2-1; TRBD2 agrees at 7 bases. V dropped 4 bases and J dropped 6; count of bases not matched to a gene: 6. Germline CDR1 and CDR2: SNHLY and FYNNEI. This CDR3 is built from 14 residues. The CDR3 DNA reads TGTGCCAGCAGTGTAGGGAGGGACGGCAATGAGCAGTTCTTC. Amino acid sequence: CASSVGRDGNEQFF. Full variable domain (missing parts from reference TRBV2 and TRBJ2-1): EPEVTQTPSHQVTQMGQEVILRCVPISNHLYFYWYRQILGQKVEFLVSFYNNEISEKSEIFDDQFSVERPDGSNFTLKIRSTKLEDSAMYFCASSVGRDGNEQFFGPGTRLTVL.

The chain recombines TRBV7-2 with TRBJ2-7; D call uncertain. This CDR3 region has 15 residues. Germline CDR1 and CDR2: SGHTA and FQGNSA. Here the CDR3 reads CASSLGPIWSYDQYV. Here the CDR3 DNA reads TGTGCCAGCAGCTTAGGCCCTATCTGGAGCTACGATCAGTACGTC.

This clone showed up many times. The sample carries other DNA sequences with the same CDR3. The chain links TRBV10-3 to TRBJ2-3; TRBD1 agrees at 9 bases. With V trimmed by 10 bases and J by 6 bases, 11 bases remained unmatched. Germline CDR1 reads ENHRY; CDR2 reads SYGVKD. The CDR3 extends over 14 amino acids. The CDR3 nucleotides read TGTGCCAATTCGGACAGGGGTTTCCCGGATACGCAGTATTTT. This sequence encodes CANSDRGFPDTQYF.

This clone was seen many times. This chain uses TRBV30 with TRBJ1-2; a possible D gene is TRBD1 (5 bases). The CDR3 sequence is 14 residues long. In germline, CDR1 is GTSNPN, CDR2 SVGIG (reference sequence). The V end was cut by 4 bases, the J end by 3 bases, with 15 bases between. Here the CDR3 reads CAWKWGRFDYGYTF. CDR3 nucleotide sequence: TGTGCCTGGAAGTGGGGGAGGTTTGACTATGGCTACACCTTC.

This clone was observed many times. The V gene is TRBV5-1, the J gene TRBJ2-1; TRBD1 matches at 7 bases. Germline-derived CDR1 and CDR2 are SGHRS and YFSETQ. J gave up 7 bases and V 1 base, and 2 bases lay outside the gene matches. This CDR3 region has 13 residues. The DNA of the CDR3 is TGCGCCAGCAGCTTGACAGGGGAGAATGAGCAGTTCTTC. Protein: CASSLTGENEQFF.

The sample holds many counts of this clone. Written as DNA, the CDR3 is TGCAGTGCTAGGGGTTGGGTACAGGGGTTGGAGCCCCAGCATTTT. Encoded protein: CSARGWVQGLEPQHF. The chain has TRBV20-1 and TRBJ1-5; 7 positions match TRBD1. Germline loops: CDR1 DFQATT, CDR2 SNEGSKA (reference sequence). The junction had 13 bases not matched to a gene; V was cut back by 3 bases and J by 8 bases. This CDR3 has 15 amino acids.

This clone has at least ten counts. The rearrangement uses TRBV4-1 and TRBJ2-7; a possible D gene is TRBD2 (6 bases). V was pared by 2 bases and J by 5 bases, with 16 bases between. This CDR3 has 15 residues. The germline V gene encodes CDR1 MGHRA and CDR2 YSYEKL. CDR3: CASSQSRLVPHEQYV. The CDR3 DNA follows: TGCGCCAGCAGCCAATCCCGACTAGTTCCCCACGAGCAGTACGTC.